This T cell receptor beta chain was recovered during a study of human T cells and chemical hapten exposure. Study-wide context: Each week of the approximately 26-week study, patients had diphenylcyclopropenone applied to the scalp. Read at 6 days, the patch tests placed 0.01% DPC on the upper back. Whole-study results and caveats: While controls formed fewer of them, expanded TCRs formed significantly more large CDR3 similarity clusters.

V was shortened by 1 base and J by 8 bases, with 14 bases between the two germline ends. The CDR3 totals 15 residues. Germline CDR1 is SNHLY and CDR2 is FYNNEI. On this clonotype: Its antigen is undetermined.

TCRdb re-analysed the RACE reads in MiXCR, keeping a single row per CDR3 protein. This sample has about 140,000 distinct CDR3 sequences, with 12% found just once. Time point indicated: patch test 2, 6 weeks after DPC sensitization. The treatment denotes: therapeutic diphenylcyclopropenone sensitization with weekly scalp DPC. RNA extraction used unfractionated whole blood as the source of total RNA. The source of this sequence is a woman aged 45-60 years with alopecia areata. Some clones in this sample may be carry-over from other donors' samples. This chain uses TRBV2 with TRBJ1-4, with D perhaps TRBD1 (5 bases). The specimen was whole blood, collected in connection with sensitization to the hapten diphenylcyclopropenone (DPC). Here the CDR3 reads CASSEDRGSGEKLFF. The DNA for the CDR3 is TGTGCCAGCAGTGAAGATCGGGGGAGCGGAGAAAAACTGTTTTTT. Looking up the rest from reference TRBV2 and TRBJ1-4 gives the full variable domain: EPEVTQTPSHQVTQMGQEVILRCVPISNHLYFYWYRQILGQKVEFLVSFYNNEISEKSEIFDDQFSVERPDGSNFTLKIRSTKLEDSAMYFCASSEDRGSGEKLFFGSGTQLSVL.